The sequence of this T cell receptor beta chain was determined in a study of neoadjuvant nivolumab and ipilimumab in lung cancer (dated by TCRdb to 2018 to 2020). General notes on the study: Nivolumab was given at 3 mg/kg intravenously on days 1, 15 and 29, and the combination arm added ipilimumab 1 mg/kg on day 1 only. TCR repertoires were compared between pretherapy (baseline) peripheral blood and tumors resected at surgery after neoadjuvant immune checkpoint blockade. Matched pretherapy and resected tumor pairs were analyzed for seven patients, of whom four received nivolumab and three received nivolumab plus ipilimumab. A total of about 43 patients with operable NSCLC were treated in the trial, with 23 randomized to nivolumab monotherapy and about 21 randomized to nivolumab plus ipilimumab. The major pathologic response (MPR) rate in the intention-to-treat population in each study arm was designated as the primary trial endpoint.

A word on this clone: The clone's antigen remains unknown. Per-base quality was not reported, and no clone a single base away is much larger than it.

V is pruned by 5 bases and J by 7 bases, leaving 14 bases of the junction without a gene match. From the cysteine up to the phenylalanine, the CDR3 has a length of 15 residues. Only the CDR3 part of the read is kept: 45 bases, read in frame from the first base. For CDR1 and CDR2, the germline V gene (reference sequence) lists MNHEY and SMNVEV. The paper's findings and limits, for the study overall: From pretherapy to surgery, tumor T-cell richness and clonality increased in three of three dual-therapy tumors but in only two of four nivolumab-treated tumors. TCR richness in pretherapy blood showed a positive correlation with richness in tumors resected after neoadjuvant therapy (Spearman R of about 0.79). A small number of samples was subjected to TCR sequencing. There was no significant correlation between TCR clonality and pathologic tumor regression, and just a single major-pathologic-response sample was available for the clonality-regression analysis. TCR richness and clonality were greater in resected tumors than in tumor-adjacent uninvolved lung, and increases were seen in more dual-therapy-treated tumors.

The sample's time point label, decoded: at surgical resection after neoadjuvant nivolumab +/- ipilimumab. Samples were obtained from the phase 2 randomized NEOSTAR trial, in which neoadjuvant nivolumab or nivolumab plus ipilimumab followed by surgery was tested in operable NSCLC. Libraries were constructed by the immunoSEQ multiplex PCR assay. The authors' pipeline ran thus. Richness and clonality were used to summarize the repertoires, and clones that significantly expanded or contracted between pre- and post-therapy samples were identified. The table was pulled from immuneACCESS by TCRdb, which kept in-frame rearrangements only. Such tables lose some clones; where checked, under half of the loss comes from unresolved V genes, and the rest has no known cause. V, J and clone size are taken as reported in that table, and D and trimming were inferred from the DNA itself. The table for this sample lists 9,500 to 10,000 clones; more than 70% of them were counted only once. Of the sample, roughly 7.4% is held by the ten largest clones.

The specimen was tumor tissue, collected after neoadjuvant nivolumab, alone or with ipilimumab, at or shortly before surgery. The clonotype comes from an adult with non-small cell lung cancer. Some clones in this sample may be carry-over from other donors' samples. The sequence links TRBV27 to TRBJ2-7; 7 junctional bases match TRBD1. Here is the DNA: TGTGCCAGCAGTGGGGACAGTGCCTATGAAAAGGAGCAGTACTTC. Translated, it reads CASSGDSAYEKEQYF.